This T cell receptor (beta chain) is drawn from a study of pediatric ulcerative colitis. Turning to this clone: The antigen is not known.

Study outcomes and limitations: Compared with controls, ulcerative colitis showed greater blood-rectum clone sharing.

The V and J ends lost 1 base and 6 bases, in that order; junction bases with no gene match: 20. CDR1 is LGHNA and CDR2 is YSLEER in the germline V gene. The CDR3 is made up of 21 amino acids. Samples were sequenced at Survey level, maximum 500,000 reads. Sequencing was performed with immunoSEQ multiplex PCR; in TCRdb, only in-frame clones are kept and a portion is missing. The data hold 45,000 to 75,000 clones, with 75% to 90% observed a single time. The sequence was obtained from a boy under 18 who was a control in a study of pediatric ulcerative colitis. The specimen sequenced was blood. The chain has TRBV4-3 and TRBJ2-2, with 10 bases aligning to TRBD1. CDR3 DNA sequence: TGCGCCAGCAGCCAAGCCCGGACCGTGACAGGGGGCGCTTATCGGCCCGGGGAGCTGTTTTTT. It specifies CASSQARTVTGGAYRPGELFF.